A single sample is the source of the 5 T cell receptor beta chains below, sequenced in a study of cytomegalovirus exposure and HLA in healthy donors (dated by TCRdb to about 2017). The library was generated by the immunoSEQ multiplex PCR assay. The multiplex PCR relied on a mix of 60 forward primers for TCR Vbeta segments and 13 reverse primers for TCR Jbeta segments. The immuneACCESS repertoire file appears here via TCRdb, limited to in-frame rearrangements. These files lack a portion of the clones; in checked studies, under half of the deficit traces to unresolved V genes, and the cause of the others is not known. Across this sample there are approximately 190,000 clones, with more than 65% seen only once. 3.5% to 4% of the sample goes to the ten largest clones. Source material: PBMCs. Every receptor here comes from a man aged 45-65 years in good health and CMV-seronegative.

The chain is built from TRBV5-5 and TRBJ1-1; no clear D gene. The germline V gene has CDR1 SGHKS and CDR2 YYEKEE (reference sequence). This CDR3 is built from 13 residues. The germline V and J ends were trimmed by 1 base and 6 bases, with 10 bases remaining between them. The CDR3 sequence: CASSLLVVSEAFF. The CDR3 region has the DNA TGTGCCAGCAGCTTGTTAGTGGTATCTGAAGCTTTCTTT.

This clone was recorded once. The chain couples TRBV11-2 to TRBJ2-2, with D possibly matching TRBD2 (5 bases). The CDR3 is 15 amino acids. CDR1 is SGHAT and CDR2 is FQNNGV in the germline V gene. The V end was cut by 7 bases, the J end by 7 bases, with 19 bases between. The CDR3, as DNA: TGTGCCAGCATTACCGGGGTTTACACCGGCGGGGAGCTGTTTTTT. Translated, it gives CASITGVYTGGELFF.

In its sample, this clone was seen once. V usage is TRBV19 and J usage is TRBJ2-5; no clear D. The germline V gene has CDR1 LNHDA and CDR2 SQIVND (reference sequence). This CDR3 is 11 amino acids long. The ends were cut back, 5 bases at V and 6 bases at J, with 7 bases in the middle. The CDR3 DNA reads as TGTGCCAGTAGTGGCCACCAGACCCAGTACTTC. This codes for CASSGHQTQYF. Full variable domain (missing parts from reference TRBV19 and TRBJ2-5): DGGITQSPKYLFRKEGQNVTLSCEQNLNHDAMYWYRQDPGQGLRLIYYSQIVNDFQKGDIAEGYSVSREKKESFPLTVTSAQKNPTAFYLCASSGHQTQYFGPGTRLLVL.

The DNA of the CDR3 is TGTGCCAGCAGCTTAGAAGGTGCAGGAGGGGCAGATACGCAGTATTTT. Encoded protein: CASSLEGAGGADTQYF. V gene TRBV7-2 combines with J gene TRBJ2-3; tentative D call: TRBD2 (6 bases). Germline loops: CDR1 SGHTA, CDR2 FQGNSA. The CDR3 sequence is 16 residues long. V was shortened by 1 base and J by 4 bases, with 15 bases between the two germline ends.

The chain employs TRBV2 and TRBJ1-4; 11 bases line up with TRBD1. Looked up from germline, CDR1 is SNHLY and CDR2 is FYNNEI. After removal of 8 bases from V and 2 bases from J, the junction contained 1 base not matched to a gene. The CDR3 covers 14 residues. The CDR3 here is CASGQGATNEKLFF. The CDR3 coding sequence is TGTGCCAGCGGACAGGGGGCGACTAATGAAAAACTGTTTTTT.